A single sample gave rise to the 20 T cell receptor beta chains below, sequenced in a study of blood T cell repertoires in COVID-19. Using immunoSEQ multiplex PCR, the repertoire was profiled, and TCRdb retains in-frame clones only, with some absent. The sample comprises 110,000 to 150,000 clones, approximately 81% of which are singletons, and about 7.5% rests with the top ten. Sequences were obtained from peripheral blood. Every receptor here comes from a human donor in a cohort sampled during active COVID-19.

V usage is TRBV28 and J usage is TRBJ2-7, with D perhaps matching TRBD2 (6 bases). The germline CDR1 and CDR2 sequences are MDHEN and SYDVKM. The ends were cut back, 7 bases at V and 1 base at J, with 17 bases in the middle. This CDR3 has 15 residues. CDR3 in DNA: TGTGCCAGCACTGGCTGGGGAGGTTTATCCTACGAGCAGTACTTC. This codes for CASTGWGGLSYEQYF.

The chain combines TRBV7-3 with TRBJ1-1, with D perhaps matching TRBD1 (5 bases). The CDR3 has 16 amino acids. CDR1 is SGHTA and CDR2 is FQGTGA in the germline V gene. V shed 3 bases and J shed 6 bases, with 20 bases lying between them. As DNA, the CDR3 is TGTGCCAGCAGCTTGGGCGGGACTTGGGGAAACTCTGAAGCTTTCTTT. Residues: CASSLGGTWGNSEAFF.

This clone has just one count. The chain is built from TRBV7-8 and TRBJ1-2; maybe TRBD1 (5 bases). This CDR3 is 13 amino acids long. The germline gives CDR1 SGHVS, CDR2 FQNEAQ. V was pared by 0 bases and J by 8 bases, with 10 bases between. CDR3 in amino acids: CASSLADRLGYTF. DNA for the CDR3: TGTGCCAGCAGCTTAGCTGACAGACTGGGCTACACCTTC.

The chain's CDR3 is CSAILASEQYF. CDR3 DNA sequence: TGCAGTGCTATTCTAGCTTCCGAGCAGTACTTC. V usage is TRBV20-1 and J usage is TRBJ2-7, with D perhaps TRBD2 (5 bases). The length of the CDR3 is 11 residues. Trimming removed 4 bases from V and 6 bases from J, with 10 bases in between. Germline assignment: CDR1 DFQATT and CDR2 SNEGSKA (reference sequence).

The rearrangement uses TRBV5-8 and TRBJ1-3, with D hard to call. Per the germline V gene, CDR1 is SGHTS and CDR2 is YDEGEE. This CDR3 region has 14 residues. V shed 4 bases and J shed 4 bases, with 12 bases lying between them. The CDR3 sequence is CASSLGWEGNTIYF. In DNA form, the CDR3 reads TGTGCCAGCAGCCTCGGATGGGAGGGAAACACCATATATTTT.

The gene calls are TRBV9 and TRBJ2-3, with TRBD2 as a possible D gene (7 bases). The CDR3 spans 13 residues. The V and J ends lost 5 bases and 4 bases respectively, with 11 bases between them. Germline assignment: CDR1 SGDLS and CDR2 YYNGEE. In DNA, the CDR3 is TGTGCCAGCAGTGGGGGGGGCCCAGATACGCAGTATTTT. Translating it yields CASSGGGPDTQYF. Complete variable domain (other parts from reference TRBV9 and TRBJ2-3): DSGVTQTPKHLITATGQRVTLRCSPRSGDLSVYWYQQSLDQGLQFLIQYYNGEERAKGNILERFSAQQFPDLHSELNLSSLELGDSALYFCASSGGGPDTQYFGPGTRLTVL.

V is TRBV6-5 and J is TRBJ2-7, with 7 bases that match TRBD1. CDR3 length equals 15 residues. Germline V gene sequence: CDR1 MNHEY, CDR2 SVGAGI. V lost 4 bases and J lost 3; bases outside the gene matches: 9. The DNA of the CDR3 is TGTGCCAGCAGTTTCGCAGGGGGTGGGAACTACGAGCAGTACTTC. Amino acids: CASSFAGGGNYEQYF.

This clone was seen repeatedly, ten times or more. The J gene is TRBJ2-7, the V gene TRBV4-1, with TRBD1 identical over 10 bases. The CDR3 has 15 residues. CDR1 MGHRA and CDR2 YSYEKL come from the germline V gene. The junction had 5 bases not matched to a gene; V was cut back by 0 bases and J by 6 bases. CDR3 amino acids: CASSQDPGTGVEQYF. The CDR3 DNA reads TGCGCCAGCAGCCAAGATCCGGGGACAGGGGTCGAGCAGTACTTC.

This clone was observed a handful of times. The V call is TRBV9, the J call TRBJ2-5; 11 bases fit TRBD2. Germline V gene lookup returns CDR1 SGDLS and CDR2 YYNGEE. V shed 4 bases, J shed 1 base, and the junction held 6 bases outside the gene matches. This CDR3 region has 16 residues. The CDR3 DNA follows: TGTGCCAGCAGCCTTCGACTAGCGGGGAGCCAAGAGACCCAGTACTTC. Translating it yields CASSLRLAGSQETQYF.

The genes are TRBV5-1 and TRBJ1-4; no firm D call. This CDR3 contains 14 residues. In germline, CDR1 is SGHRS, CDR2 YFSETQ. Trimming removed 0 bases from V and 6 bases from J, with 9 bases in between. The DNA of the CDR3 is TGCGCCAGCAGCTTGGACAGCTCCGATGAAAAACTGTTTTTT. Its translation is CASSLDSSDEKLFF. The full variable domain, with the rest looked up from reference TRBV5-1 and TRBJ1-4, is KAGVTQTPRYLIKTRGQQVTLSCSPISGHRSVSWYQQTPGQGLQFLFEYFSETQRNKGNFPGRFSGRQFSNSRSEMNVSTLELGDSALYLCASSLDSSDEKLFFGSGTQLSVL.

V is TRBV7-2 and J is TRBJ2-1; D ambiguous. With 0 bases removed from V and 6 bases from J, the gap between germline ends came to 9 bases. CDR1 and CDR2 (germline): SGHTA, FQGNSA. The CDR3 totals 14 residues. CDR3 protein: CASSLALGLNEQFF. As DNA, the CDR3 is TGTGCCAGCAGCTTAGCGCTTGGGCTCAATGAGCAGTTCTTC.

The rearrangement joins TRBV28 to TRBJ2-7; TRBD1 matches at 9 bases. The CDR3 runs 15 residues. CDR1 is MDHEN and CDR2 is SYDVKM in the germline V gene. The V and J ends lost 6 bases and 1 base, in that order; junction bases with no gene match: 7. This chain's CDR3 is CASSITGTGSYEQYF. In DNA, the CDR3 is TGTGCCAGCAGCATTACCGGGACAGGGTCCTACGAGCAGTACTTC.

This rearrangement joins TRBV7-9 to TRBJ2-1; 8 bases match TRBD1. The CDR3 is 14 amino acids. V was pared by 1 base and J by 10 bases, with 6 bases of the junction left unmatched. Looked up from germline, CDR1 is SEHNR and CDR2 is FQNEAQ (reference sequence). The CDR3 is CASSLGSTGDEQFF. CDR3 sequence (DNA): TGTGCCAGCAGCTTAGGATCGACAGGGGACGAGCAGTTCTTC.

In its sample, this clone was seen a few times. This specimen includes other DNA sequences encoding the same CDR3. This rearrangement joins TRBV29-1 to TRBJ2-7; 9 bases match TRBD1. The germline V gene encodes CDR1 SQVTM and CDR2 ANQGSEA. The CDR3 is 14 amino acids. V trimming: 4 bases; J trimming: 2 bases; junction bases outside the gene matches: 6. The CDR3 sequence: CSVGGGQGTYEQYF. The CDR3, as DNA: TGCAGCGTTGGGGGGGGACAGGGAACCTACGAGCAGTACTTC.

This clone was picked up a small number of times. The chain uses TRBV28 and TRBJ1-2, with a possible D match to TRBD1 (6 bases). Trimming took off 8 bases at V and 8 bases at J, with 15 bases between the two ends. The CDR3 spans 12 residues. Per germline, CDR1 MDHEN and CDR2 SYDVKM. For the CDR3, the DNA is TGTGCCAGCCTGCCCAGGGGCCAGGGCTACACCTTC. Protein sequence: CASLPRGQGYTF.

This clone was seen just once. The rearrangement links TRBV7-9 to TRBJ2-1; TRBD2 agrees at 8 bases. Germline V gene lookup returns CDR1 SEHNR and CDR2 FQNEAQ (reference sequence). The J segment lost 4 bases and the V segment lost 3 bases, leaving 2 bases of the junction unmatched. This CDR3 spans 14 amino acids. The CDR3 DNA reads as TGTGCCAGCAGCTTTAGCGGGACGTACAATGAGCAGTTCTTC. Residues: CASSFSGTYNEQFF.

This clone was seen a handful of times. CDR3 sequence: CASSQLSGTYNEQFF. The CDR3 DNA is TGTGCCAGCAGCCAGCTCTCAGGGACCTACAATGAGCAGTTCTTC. This sequence joins TRBV3-1 (or the pseudogene TRBV3-2) and TRBJ2-1; D is possibly TRBD1 (5 bases). Germline V gene data show CDR1 as LGHDT and CDR2 as YNNKEL (reference sequence). V shed 3 bases and J shed 2 bases, with 11 bases lying between them. The CDR3 spans 15 residues.

The chain links TRBV28 to TRBJ1-6; 8 bases are shared with TRBD1. Trimming cost V 3 bases and J 7 bases; bases outside gene matches: 2. CDR1 is MDHEN and CDR2 is SYDVKM in the germline V gene. The CDR3 runs to 14 residues. CDR3 coding DNA: TGTGCCAGCAGTTTGACAGGGGACAATTCACCCCTCCACTTT. This sequence encodes CASSLTGDNSPLHF.

The gene calls are TRBV6-2 or TRBV6-3 and TRBJ2-7; 9 bases are a match to TRBD2. CDR1 and CDR2 from the germline V gene are MNHEY and SVGEGT. The CDR3 runs 16 residues. Unmatched junction bases numbered 11, after V lost 5 bases and J lost 3 bases. The CDR3 reads CASSPGLARGNYEQYF. CDR3 sequence (DNA): TGTGCCAGCAGTCCAGGACTAGCGAGAGGAAACTACGAGCAGTACTTC.

The chain combines TRBV19 with TRBJ2-1; D perhaps matches TRBD1 (6 bases). This CDR3 has 13 residues. Trimming shortened V by 6 bases and J by 13 bases, and 19 bases separated the two germline ends. The germline V gene has CDR1 LNHDA and CDR2 SQIVND (reference sequence). As DNA, the CDR3 is TGTGCCAGTAGCCCAATAACAGGGTCTCATCAGTTCTTC. Translated, it gives CASSPITGSHQFF.